These T cell receptor beta chains were read from a single sample in a study of shared clonotypes between healthy human individuals. Libraries were prepared by immunoSEQ multiplex PCR; TCRdb keeps only in-frame clonotypes and omits some of them. The repertoire holds about a million clones, with 70% to 85% as singletons. Sequences were obtained from memory CD4+ T cells from PBMCs. The receptors originated from a man in his late teens or twenties in good health. Some clones in this sample may be carry-over from other donors' samples. The CDR3 runs from the conserved cysteine through the conserved F or W. Fields, in order: CDR3 length, J gene, D gene, V gene, clone size, CDR3 protein, CDR3 DNA. The D gene is left open where the match is weak. Clone size is given for some rows only: seen once, a few or many times, or a class if the clone is expanded.

>15|TRBJ1-3|TRBD1|TRBV19|once
CATQDRGRTGNTIYF
TGTGCCACCCAAGACAGGGGGAGAACTGGAAACACCATATATTTT
>11|TRBJ1-2|.|TRBV30|few
CAWGGMSGYTF
TGTGCCTGGGGGGGTATGAGTGGCTACACCTTC
>14|TRBJ2-4|.|TRBV29-1|.
CSVEPKLAKNIQYF
TGCAGCGTTGAACCGAAGTTAGCCAAAAACATTCAGTACTTC
>15|TRBJ2-1|TRBD1|TRBV7-3|.
CASSPQGAVWDEQFF
TGTGCCAGCAGCCCACAGGGGGCCGTTTGGGATGAGCAGTTCTTC
>18|TRBJ2-3|TRBD2|TRBV7-3|.
CASSLTGFNGRSTDTQYF
TGTGCCAGCAGCCTTACAGGTTTTAACGGGAGGTCCACAGATACGCAGTATTTT
>16|TRBJ2-1|TRBD2|TRBV11-2|.
CASSPSGTRVYNEQFF
TGTGCCAGCAGCCCCTCGGGGACTAGGGTTTACAATGAGCAGTTCTTC
>14|TRBJ2-5|TRBD1|TRBV6-1|.
CASSHTGGAETQYF
TGTGCCAGCAGCCACACAGGGGGCGCAGAGACCCAGTACTTC
>16|TRBJ1-5|.|TRBV7-9|.
CASSLVGGPHNQPQHF
TGTGCCAGCAGCTTAGTAGGGGGTCCCCATAATCAGCCCCAGCATTTT
>15|TRBJ2-3|.|TRBV9|.
CASTRRGTGTDTQYF
TGTGCCAGCACCAGACGCGGGACAGGCACAGATACGCAGTATTTT
>15|TRBJ2-1|.|TRBV7-3|.
CASSPASGPYNEQFF
TGTGCCAGCAGCCCTGCGAGCGGACCCTACAATGAGCAGTTCTTC
>16|TRBJ2-1|TRBD2|TRBV28|.
CASRASGRSSYNEQFF
TGTGCCAGCAGGGCTAGCGGGAGGAGCTCCTACAATGAGCAGTTCTTC
>15|TRBJ1-2|.|TRBV27|.
CASSLSIGANYGYTF
TGTGCCAGCAGTTTATCGATAGGGGCCAACTATGGCTACACCTTC
>16|TRBJ2-1|.|TRBV19|.
CASSIGPGWDGNEQFF
TGTGCCAGTAGTATAGGACCGGGATGGGACGGCAATGAGCAGTTCTTC
>14|TRBJ1-2|TRBD1|TRBV5-6|.
CASSRRDRGPGYTF
TGTGCCAGCAGTCGCCGGGACAGGGGGCCCGGCTACACCTTC
>18|TRBJ1-4|.|TRBV6-1|.
CASSEGTAQRGTNEKLFF
TGTGCCAGCAGTGAAGGGACAGCCCAGAGGGGAACTAATGAAAAACTGTTTTTT
>17|TRBJ1-5|.|TRBV19|once
CASSIARSSASNQPQHF
TGTGCCAGTAGTATAGCACGGTCATCGGCGAGCAATCAGCCCCAGCATTTT
>13|TRBJ1-2|TRBD1|TRBV10-3|few
CAITGQVNYGYTF
TGTGCCATCACCGGACAGGTGAACTATGGCTACACCTTC
>15|TRBJ2-7|.|TRBV7-9|.
CASSLSSGVRYEQYF
TGTGCCAGCAGCTTATCCTCAGGGGTACGGTACGAGCAGTACTTC
>12|TRBJ1-4|.|TRBV7-2|.
CASSLQGEKLFF
TGTGCCAGCAGCTTACAGGGGGAAAAACTGTTTTTT